These 21 T cell receptor beta chains were all obtained from the same sample, sequenced in a study of PD-L1 blockade in urothelial cancer. TCRdb's copy holds only in-frame clones and misses some; the assay was immunoSEQ multiplex PCR. The sample has 25,000 to 35,000 clones; approximately 86% are singletons. The specimen was PBMCs, collected around atezolizumab (anti-PD-L1) treatment. Receptors were obtained from a man aged 45-65 years with urothelial cancer.

The chain uses TRBV10-3 and TRBJ2-2; TRBD2 matches at 9 bases. The J segment lost 1 base and the V segment lost 6 bases, leaving 3 bases of the junction unmatched. This CDR3 is 15 amino acids long. CDR1 is ENHRY and CDR2 is SYGVKD in the germline V gene. The CDR3 here is CAIRTLAGNTGELFF. The DNA of the CDR3 is TGTGCCATCAGGACACTAGCGGGGAACACCGGGGAGCTGTTTTTT.

The gene calls are TRBV28 and TRBJ1-2; D unclear. V lost 8 bases and J lost 1, with 14 bases in between. This CDR3 has 14 residues. Looked up from germline, CDR1 is MDHEN and CDR2 is SYDVKM. The CDR3 DNA follows: TGTGCCAGCGGAAAGAGGCTCGGTAACTATGGCTACACCTTC. It specifies CASGKRLGNYGYTF.

The rearrangement uses TRBV6-1 and TRBJ2-5; the match to TRBD2 covers 7 bases. CDR3 length: 15 amino acids. CDR1 and CDR2 from the germline V gene are MNHNS and SASEGT. Germline trimming cut 0 bases from V and 6 bases from J; bases unmatched to any gene: 7. In DNA, the CDR3 is TGTGCCAGCAGTGAAGCAGCGGGGACCATGAAGACCCAGTACTTC. This gives the protein CASSEAAGTMKTQYF.

The V call is TRBV9, the J call TRBJ2-5; 7 nucleotides agree with TRBD2. CDR3 size: 16 residues. V lost 0 bases and J lost 5; bases outside the gene matches: 10. Germline V gene data show CDR1 as SGDLS and CDR2 as YYNGEE. In DNA form, the CDR3 reads TGTGCCAGCAGCGTAGCGCCGCGGGAGTTTCAGGAGACCCAGTACTTC. As protein: CASSVAPREFQETQYF.

Concerning this clone: The same CDR3 is also encoded by other DNA sequences in this sample. This chain links TRBV6-5 with TRBJ1-2; D perhaps matches TRBD1 (6 bases). The CDR3 has 13 residues. Germline lookup yields CDR1 MNHEY and CDR2 SVGAGI. V was pared by 0 bases and J by 7 bases, with 9 bases between. The CDR3 protein is CASSYSGGRGYTF. CDR3 sequence (DNA): TGTGCCAGCAGTTACTCAGGGGGACGTGGCTACACCTTC.

The chain combines TRBV30 with TRBJ2-1, with 11 positions matching TRBD1. Germline trimming cut 3 bases from V and 0 bases from J; bases unmatched to any gene: 16. The CDR3 is made up of 20 amino acids. CDR1 GTSNPN and CDR2 SVGIG come from the germline V gene (reference sequence). The CDR3 nucleotides read TGTGCCTGGAGCGCAGGACAGGGGGCTGGAGGGGGGAGCTCCTACAATGAGCAGTTCTTC. It yields the protein CAWSAGQGAGGGSSYNEQFF.

The sample holds one count of this clone. The chain joins TRBV4-3 to TRBJ2-1; D uncertain. Germline CDR1 and CDR2: LGHNA and YSLEER. V was cut by 4 bases and J by 4 bases, with 8 bases left in between. The CDR3 extends over 13 amino acids. CDR3 sequence (DNA): TGCGCCAGCAGCCGCGGAACGTACAATGAGCAGTTCTTC. Amino acids: CASSRGTYNEQFF.

The V call is TRBV7-8, the J call TRBJ2-1; tentative D call: TRBD2 (6 bases). Germline CDR1 reads SGHVS; CDR2 reads FQNEAQ. The CDR3 covers 16 residues. The V end lost 1 base, the J end lost 6 bases, and 16 bases lay between the germline ends. The CDR3 sequence: CASSLGDRERGNEQFF. CDR3 DNA: TGTGCCAGCAGCTTAGGTGACCGGGAGAGGGGCAATGAGCAGTTCTTC. Based on the CDR3 plus reference TRBV7-8 and TRBJ2-1, the full variable domain is GAGVSQSPRYKVAKRGQDVALRCDPISGHVSLFWYQQALGQGPEFLTYFQNEAQLDKSGLPSDRFFAERPEGSVSTLKIQRTQQEDSAVYLCASSLGDRERGNEQFFGPGTRLTVL.

The chain is built from TRBV5-1 and TRBJ1-5; TRBD1 agrees at 8 bases. The V gene's germline CDR1 is SGHRS and CDR2 YFSETQ. The CDR3 spans 16 residues. After removal of 0 bases from V and 2 bases from J, the junction contained 4 bases not matched to a gene. The CDR3 DNA reads TGCGCCAGCAGCTTGGCCGGACAGGGAGGCAATCAGCCCCAGCATTTT. Translated: CASSLAGQGGNQPQHF.

The chain carries TRBV4-3 and TRBJ2-7; 12 nucleotides align to TRBD1. In germline, CDR1 is LGHNA, CDR2 YSLEER. The CDR3 is made up of 17 amino acids. Trimming cost V 4 bases and J 4 bases; bases outside gene matches: 11. The CDR3 spells CASSLWGPGQGAYEQYF. Written as DNA, the CDR3 is TGCGCCAGCAGCCTTTGGGGGCCGGGACAGGGGGCGTACGAGCAGTACTTC.

The chain recombines TRBV6-5 with TRBJ2-3; D remains unclear. Trimming left V 0 bases short and J 5 bases short, with 9 bases between. CDR1 and CDR2 (germline): MNHEY, SVGAGI. This CDR3 spans 14 amino acids. Here the CDR3 reads CASSYSARQDTQYF. In DNA, the CDR3 is TGTGCCAGCAGTTACTCGGCTCGACAAGATACGCAGTATTTT.

The V gene is TRBV9, the J gene TRBJ1-2, with D perhaps matching TRBD1 (5 bases). The germline V and J ends were trimmed by 6 bases and 3 bases, with 15 bases remaining between them. The CDR3 runs to 14 residues. Per the germline V gene, CDR1 is SGDLS and CDR2 is YYNGEE. DNA of the CDR3: TGTGCCAGCACCCTTGAAGGGGTTGACTATGGCTACACCTTC. It yields the protein CASTLEGVDYGYTF.

CDR3 residues: CASSLARTGTPGELFF. The CDR3 bases are TGTGCCAGCAGCTTAGCTAGGACAGGGACACCCGGGGAGCTGTTTTTT. The chain combines TRBV7-8 with TRBJ2-2, with TRBD1 identical over 8 bases. Germline V lookup: CDR1 SGHVS, CDR2 FQNEAQ. After removal of 0 bases from V and 6 bases from J, the junction contained 6 bases not matched to a gene. The CDR3 is made up of 16 amino acids.

The V and J genes are TRBV6-5 and TRBJ2-1; 10 bases match TRBD2. This CDR3 has 11 amino acids. V lost 6 bases and J lost 16; bases outside the gene matches: 6. The germline V gene has CDR1 MNHEY and CDR2 SVGAGI. The CDR3 DNA reads as TGTGCCAGCAGATCAGGGACTAGCGATTTCTTC. Translation gives CASRSGTSDFF.

The chain couples TRBV5-4 to TRBJ2-7; 8 nucleotides agree with TRBD2. V shed 0 bases, J shed 2 bases, and the junction held 4 bases outside the gene matches. Germline V gives CDR1 SGHNT, CDR2 YYREEE (reference sequence). CDR3 size: 15 residues. The CDR3 coding sequence is TGTGCCAGCAGCTTGGGGCGGGGGGCCCCCTACGAGCAGTACTTC. Translation: CASSLGRGAPYEQYF.

V is TRBV18 and J is TRBJ2-1; 10 positions agree with TRBD1. Germline assignment: CDR1 KGHSH and CDR2 LQKENI. This CDR3 contains 17 residues. Unmatched junction bases numbered 10, after V lost 3 bases and J lost 5 bases. DNA of the CDR3: TGTGCCAGCTCACCTATCTTCGGACAGGGGGGAAACAATGAGCAGTTCTTC. Translating gives CASSPIFGQGGNNEQFF.

This rearrangement joins TRBV7-9 to TRBJ1-2; 10 bases agree with TRBD1. The ends lost 3 bases at V and 7 bases at J; junction bases unmatched: 5. CDR1 SEHNR and CDR2 FQNEAQ come from the germline V gene (reference sequence). The CDR3 is 14 amino acids. CDR3 residues: CASSLTGGEGGYTF. CDR3 in DNA: TGTGCCAGCAGCTTGACAGGGGGCGAAGGTGGCTACACCTTC. The full variable domain, with the rest looked up from reference TRBV7-9 and TRBJ1-2, is DTGVSQNPRHKITKRGQNVTFRCDPISEHNRLYWYRQTLGQGPEFLTYFQNEAQLEKSRLLSDRFSAERPKGSFSTLEIQRTEQGDSAMYLCASSLTGGEGGYTFGSGTRLTVV.

The chain recombines TRBV5-1 with TRBJ2-7; TRBD2 matches at 12 bases. V lost 4 bases to trimming and J lost 2 bases; unmatched junction nucleotides: 7. Per the germline V gene, CDR1 is SGHRS and CDR2 is YFSETQ. This CDR3 spans 16 amino acids. The CDR3 nucleotides read TGCGCCAGCAGCCCGGGGCCTAGCGGGAGGGCCTACGAGCAGTACTTC. Its protein product is CASSPGPSGRAYEQYF.

V and J are TRBV27 and TRBJ1-2; 10 bases match TRBD1. V lost 6 bases and J lost 7; bases outside the gene matches: 8. The CDR3 runs to 14 residues. Germline assignment: CDR1 MNHEY and CDR2 SMNVEV (reference sequence). The CDR3 protein is CASSLRQGAGGYTF. The CDR3 region has the DNA TGTGCCAGCAGCCTACGACAGGGGGCGGGTGGCTACACCTTC.

V is TRBV30 and J is TRBJ2-7, with TRBD1 matching over 9 bases. The CDR3 runs to 15 residues. J gave up 2 bases and V 0 bases, and 5 bases lay outside the gene matches. CDR1 GTSNPN and CDR2 SVGIG come from the germline V gene (reference sequence). The CDR3: CAWSVTGGRTYEQYF. The CDR3 DNA reads TGTGCCTGGAGTGTTACAGGGGGCAGGACCTACGAGCAGTACTTC.

There are a few counts of this clone. The genes are TRBV5-8 and TRBJ1-5; unclear D gene. Germline V gene sequence: CDR1 SGHTS, CDR2 YDEGEE. CDR3 size: 15 residues. V lost 3 bases and J 8 bases, leaving 18 bases between the germline ends. The CDR3 loop reads CASSSTVGGREPQHF. For the CDR3, the DNA is TGTGCCAGCAGCTCTACAGTGGGAGGTCGGGAGCCCCAGCATTTT.